The 20 T cell receptor beta chains given below trace back to one sample, sequenced in a study of cytomegalovirus exposure and HLA in healthy donors. This table comes from immunoSEQ multiplex PCR, and its TCRdb copy is limited to in-frame clones, with some not included. The data hold some 170,000 clones, with around four fifths observed a single time. Sequencing input: PBMCs. The source of these receptors is a man aged 30-40 years in good health and CMV-seropositive.

This rearrangement joins TRBV9 to TRBJ2-3, with D maybe TRBD2 (6 bases). Trimming pared 3 bases from V and 8 bases from J, leaving 19 bases between. The CDR3 covers 15 residues. Germline V gene lookup returns CDR1 SGDLS and CDR2 YYNGEE. CDR3 sequence: CASSAGGASLGTQYF. CDR3 nucleotide sequence: TGTGCCAGCAGCGCCGGAGGGGCCAGCTTGGGTACGCAGTATTTT. Full variable domain (outside the CDR3, taken from reference TRBV9 and TRBJ2-3): DSGVTQTPKHLITATGQRVTLRCSPRSGDLSVYWYQQSLDQGLQFLIQYYNGEERAKGNILERFSAQQFPDLHSELNLSSLELGDSALYFCASSAGGASLGTQYFGPGTRLTVL.

V and J are TRBV6-4 and TRBJ1-2; 8 bases match TRBD1. Looked up from germline, CDR1 is MRHNA and CDR2 is SNTAGT. Losses at the gene ends were 2 bases for V and 2 bases for J; bases not matched to a gene: 10. This CDR3 contains 17 residues. The CDR3 spells CASSDQPGTGANYGYTF. The DNA of the CDR3 is TGTGCCAGCAGTGACCAGCCGGGGACAGGCGCCAACTATGGCTACACCTTC.

Comments on this clone: This specimen includes other DNA sequences encoding the same CDR3. The chain uses TRBV6-5 and TRBJ2-5; TRBD2 matches 7 bases. CDR3 length: 16 amino acids. Unmatched junction bases numbered 5, after V lost 0 bases and J lost 1 base. Germline values: CDR1 MNHEY, CDR2 SVGAGI. The CDR3 sequence: CASSYSAGELQETQYF. The CDR3 DNA reads TGTGCCAGCAGTTACTCGGCGGGGGAACTCCAAGAGACCCAGTACTTC.

The chain couples TRBV5-1 to TRBJ2-1; maybe TRBD2 (5 bases). The germline V gene has CDR1 SGHRS and CDR2 YFSETQ. With 1 base removed from V and 5 bases from J, the gap between germline ends came to 10 bases. The CDR3 extends over 14 amino acids. The DNA for the CDR3 is TGCGCCAGCAGCTTGTGGGGAGAGAACAATGAGCAGTTCTTC. Encoded protein: CASSLWGENNEQFF.

This chain connects TRBV4-2 to TRBJ1-2; 12 nucleotides match TRBD1. From germline, CDR1 is LGHNA and CDR2 YNFKEQ. This CDR3 has 15 amino acids. V lost 4 bases to trimming and J lost 5 bases; unmatched junction nucleotides: 5. The CDR3 sequence: CASSPGTGGAYGYTF. The CDR3 DNA is TGTGCCAGCAGCCCCGGGACAGGGGGCGCGTATGGCTACACCTTC.

The chain is built from TRBV21-1 and TRBJ1-2; the table's D call, TRBD1, was not checked against the DNA. TRBV21-1 is labeled a pseudogene. The CDR3 covers 18 residues. The CDR3 nucleotides read TGTGCCAGCAGCAAAGAGAAGTTGGCTTTGACAGGCGACTATGGCTACACCTTC. It translates to CASSKEKLALTGDYGYTF.

V gene TRBV5-1 combines with J gene TRBJ1-6; TRBD1 aligns across 8 bases. V was clipped by 7 bases and J by 7 bases; unmatched bases: 19. In germline, CDR1 is SGHRS, CDR2 YFSETQ. The CDR3 extends over 18 amino acids. CDR3 nucleotides: TGCGCCAGCTGTAGGACGGCAGGGGGCGCGCGGGAAAATTCACCCCTCCACTTT. It is translated as CASCRTAGGARENSPLHF.

The CDR3 DNA reads as TGTGCCAGCTACTCGGGGGGAGCTAGCTCTGGAAACACCATATATTTT. This translates into CASYSGGASSGNTIYF. V gene TRBV28 combines with J gene TRBJ1-3; TRBD1 is a possible D gene (5 bases). The CDR3 is made up of 16 amino acids. The V end lost 8 bases, the J end lost 0 bases, and 17 bases lay between the germline ends. From germline, CDR1 is MDHEN and CDR2 SYDVKM.

The chain links TRBV30 to TRBJ2-1, with D unclear. The ends were cut back, 3 bases at V and 6 bases at J, with 12 bases in the middle. Germline values: CDR1 GTSNPN, CDR2 SVGIG (reference sequence). The CDR3 contains 13 residues. CDR3 loop: CAWSPNFVNEQFF. The DNA of the CDR3 is TGTGCCTGGAGCCCTAATTTCGTCAATGAGCAGTTCTTC.

The rearrangement uses TRBV19 and TRBJ2-5; 7 bases map to TRBD1. The germline V gene has CDR1 LNHDA and CDR2 SQIVND (reference sequence). The CDR3 contains 14 residues. Trimming removed 5 bases from V and 4 bases from J; junction bases left unmatched: 7. CDR3 region: CASSAGDSRETQYF. DNA for the CDR3: TGTGCCAGTAGTGCCGGGGACAGTAGAGAGACCCAGTACTTC.

The rearrangement joins TRBV6-1 to TRBJ1-1, with 7 bases fitting TRBD1. This CDR3 region has 15 residues. CDR1 is MNHNS, CDR2 SASEGT, per germline. V lost 1 base and J lost 7; bases outside the gene matches: 9. For the CDR3, the DNA is TGTGCCAGCAGTGAAGGACCCGTGGGACAGCATGAAGCTTTCTTT. Translating it yields CASSEGPVGQHEAFF.

The chain's CDR3 is CASSLSRGSGNTIYF. CDR3 bases: TGTGCCAGCAGCTTAAGCAGGGGGTCTGGAAACACCATATATTTT. This rearrangement joins TRBV7-2 to TRBJ1-3, with 7 bases lining up with TRBD1. Germline CDR1 is SGHTA and CDR2 is FQGNSA. This CDR3 region has 15 residues. V shed 2 bases, J shed 1 base, and the junction held 2 bases outside the gene matches.

This clone has a handful of counts. The V call is TRBV19, the J call TRBJ1-2; 8 bases are a match to TRBD1. After removal of 3 bases from V and 4 bases from J, the junction contained 10 bases not matched to a gene. Germline assignment: CDR1 LNHDA and CDR2 SQIVND (reference sequence). The CDR3 spans 16 residues. In nucleotides, the CDR3 is TGTGCCAGTAGTATCTTACAGACAGGGGTTGGCTATGGCTACACCTTC. Amino acids: CASSILQTGVGYGYTF.

The chain recombines TRBV4-1 with TRBJ1-1, with a weak D call TRBD1 (6 bases). Germline V gene data show CDR1 as MGHRA and CDR2 as YSYEKL. V gave up 3 bases and J gave up 1 base, with 12 bases separating them. The CDR3 consists of 15 residues. CDR3 nucleotide sequence: TGCGCCAGCAGCCATGGGGGCCAGAAGAACACTGAAGCTTTCTTT. Translated: CASSHGGQKNTEAFF.

The chain uses TRBV5-1 and TRBJ2-1; TRBD1 matches 7 bases. CDR1 is SGHRS and CDR2 is YFSETQ in the germline V gene. With V trimmed by 7 bases and J by 4 bases, 8 bases remained unmatched. The CDR3 is 14 residues long. The CDR3 loop reads CASSNRGGYNEQFF. For the CDR3, the DNA is TGCGCCAGCTCCAACAGGGGCGGGTACAATGAGCAGTTCTTC. Looking up the rest from reference TRBV5-1 and TRBJ2-1 gives the full variable domain: KAGVTQTPRYLIKTRGQQVTLSCSPISGHRSVSWYQQTPGQGLQFLFEYFSETQRNKGNFPGRFSGRQFSNSRSEMNVSTLELGDSALYLCASSNRGGYNEQFFGPGTRLTVL.

The chain is built from TRBV9 and TRBJ1-1; maybe TRBD1 (6 bases). CDR1 and CDR2 (germline): SGDLS, YYNGEE. The germline V and J ends were trimmed by 2 bases and 2 bases, with 10 bases remaining between them. CDR3 length: 14 amino acids. CDR3 amino acids: CASSVHRDNTEAFF. In nucleotides, the CDR3 is TGTGCCAGCAGCGTCCACAGGGATAACACTGAAGCTTTCTTT.

This clone was seen a single time. This chain uses TRBV5-4 with TRBJ1-3; D gene unclear. Trimming removed 3 bases from V and 4 bases from J, with 5 bases in between. Germline V CDR1 and CDR2: SGHNT, YYREEE (reference sequence). This CDR3 contains 12 residues. The CDR3 spells CASSSGGNTIYF. CDR3 DNA sequence: TGTGCCAGCAGCTCCGGGGGAAACACCATATATTTT.

The V and J genes are TRBV30 and TRBJ1-2; D gene uncertain. The CDR3 extends over 13 amino acids. Trimming left V 5 bases short and J 8 bases short, with 18 bases between. Germline V CDR1 and CDR2: GTSNPN, SVGIG (reference sequence). CDR3: CAWRGQLPGGYTF. The CDR3 nucleotides read TGTGCCTGGCGGGGTCAGCTCCCGGGGGGCTACACCTTC.

The rearrangement joins TRBV7-9 to TRBJ2-7; D possibly corresponds to TRBD1 (5 bases). V gave up 6 bases and J gave up 3 bases, with 12 bases separating them. Germline CDR1 reads SEHNR; CDR2 reads FQNEAQ (reference sequence). The CDR3 loop spans 13 amino acids. In nucleotides, the CDR3 is TGTGCCAGCAGACCAAACCAGGGCTACGAGCAGTACTTC. Protein product: CASRPNQGYEQYF. Combining the CDR3 with reference TRBV7-9 and TRBJ2-7 gives the whole variable domain DTGVSQNPRHKITKRGQNVTFRCDPISEHNRLYWYRQTLGQGPEFLTYFQNEAQLEKSRLLSDRFSAERPKGSFSTLEIQRTEQGDSAMYLCASRPNQGYEQYFGPGTRLTVT.

This chain uses TRBV28 with TRBJ1-1; 9 bases align to TRBD1. Germline values: CDR1 MDHEN, CDR2 SYDVKM. Trimming at V came to 6 bases and at J to 8 bases, leaving 4 bases not matched to a gene. This CDR3 comprises 12 residues. The CDR3 nucleotides read TGTGCCAGCAGCCCAGACAGGGGGGAAGCTTTCTTT. Encoded protein: CASSPDRGEAFF.